A selection of T cell receptor beta chains follows, all from one sample in a study of blood T cell repertoires in COVID-19. This table comes from immunoSEQ multiplex PCR, and its TCRdb copy is limited to in-frame clones, with some not included. The data contain more than 95,000 clones, around 80% of them seen just once; the ten biggest clones take up about a sixth. The sequenced material came from peripheral blood. All receptors derive from a man between 25 and 39 years old with COVID-19, enrolled during active disease. Both conserved end residues are part of each CDR3. The D gene is left open where the match is weak. Not all rows give a size; the values are once, few, many and, for expanded clones, a class.

few,TRBJ1-2,16,TRBV9,-,TGTGCCAGCAGCGTAGTGTATCAATCGGGGTATTCGGGCTACACCTTC,CASSVVYQSGYSGYTF
-,TRBJ1-4,14,TRBV19,TRBD1,TGTGCCAGTACCCCGGGACAGGGAAATGAAAAACTGTTTTTT,CASTPGQGNEKLFF
-,TRBJ1-5,15,TRBV6-5,TRBD1,TGTGCCAGCAGTTACTCGACAGGGGCTAATCAGCCCCAGCATTTT,CASSYSTGANQPQHF
-,TRBJ2-1,16,TRBV6-1,-,TGTGCCAGCAGTGAAGCCGGCGGCAGCTCCTACAATGAGCAGTTCTTC,CASSEAGGSSYNEQFF
-,TRBJ2-7,16,TRBV6-6,TRBD1,TGTGCCAGCAGCCCTACGGCGAGGACAGGGACCTACGAGCAGTACTTC,CASSPTARTGTYEQYF
-,TRBJ2-5,15,TRBV7-2,-,TGTGCCAGCAGCTTTCGAGGGGGTTTCCAAGAGACCCAGTACTTC,CASSFRGGFQETQYF
-,TRBJ1-5,14,TRBV6-5,-,TGTGCCAGCAGCCTCTCCCCCCGCGGGGAGGCCCAGCATTTT,CASSLSPRGEAQHF
-,TRBJ2-1,15,TRBV11-3,TRBD1,TGTGCCAGCAGCCTTAGACGGACAGGATTGAATGAGCAGTTCTTC,CASSLRRTGLNEQFF
-,TRBJ1-5,16,TRBV6-4,-,TGTGCCAGCAGTGGGGGACACGAGTCTAGCAATCAGCCCCAGCATTTT,CASSGGHESSNQPQHF
-,TRBJ2-6,13,TRBV11-3,-,TGTGCCAGCCTGGGGGGTGGGGCCAACGTCCTGACTTTC,CASLGGGANVLTF
-,TRBJ2-7,16,TRBV15,TRBD2,TGTGCCACCAGTTCTACAACTAGCGGGAGAAACTACGAGCAGTACTTC,CATSSTTSGRNYEQYF
-,TRBJ2-7,13,TRBV5-1,-,TGCGCCAGCAGCTTGGTATCAGGGGACGAGCAGTACTTC,CASSLVSGDEQYF
-,TRBJ1-6,14,TRBV6-5,TRBD1,TGTGCCAGCACCGACAGGGGGTTCAATTCACCCCTCCACTTT,CASTDRGFNSPLHF
-,TRBJ2-7,16,TRBV6-2/TRBV6-3,TRBD1,TGTGCCAGCAGTTACCTTACCGGGACAGGGACTGGAGAGCAGTACTTC,CASSYLTGTGTGEQYF